The 14 T cell receptor beta chains in this list originate from one sample, sequenced in a study of technical replicates of blood from a few donors. Produced via immunoSEQ multiplex PCR; TCRdb's table is partial and in-frame only. The profile shows roughly 87,000 clones, 91% of them singletons. The sequencing input was T cells isolated from PBMCs. These receptors all come from a human donor in good health.

This chain connects TRBV7-2 to TRBJ2-7, with D possibly being TRBD2 (6 bases). This CDR3 spans 15 amino acids. The germline CDR1 and CDR2 sequences are SGHTA and FQGNSA. V was cut by 2 bases and J by 3 bases, with 14 bases left in between. The CDR3 region is CASSLSPGAHYEQYF. The CDR3 DNA reads TGTGCCAGCAGCTTAAGTCCGGGAGCGCACTACGAGCAGTACTTC.

This chain connects TRBV9 to TRBJ1-1, with 8 nucleotides matching TRBD1. There are 14 residues in the CDR3. CDR1 and CDR2 from the germline V gene are SGDLS and YYNGEE. With 3 bases clipped from V and 4 bases from J, the junction kept 5 bases outside the gene matches. The CDR3 reads CASSGQGAGTEAFF. In DNA form, the CDR3 reads TGTGCCAGCAGCGGCCAGGGGGCGGGCACTGAAGCTTTCTTT.

This sequence joins TRBV19 and TRBJ1-1, with D possibly TRBD1 on 5 matching bases. Trimming cost V 7 bases and J 0 bases, with 9 bases left between them. The CDR3 is made up of 13 amino acids. Per germline, CDR1 LNHDA and CDR2 SQIVND (reference sequence). In DNA form, the CDR3 reads TGTGCCAGTAAGAGACAGTTGAACACTGAAGCTTTCTTT. It specifies CASKRQLNTEAFF.

The chain joins TRBV28 to TRBJ1-1; 9 positions agree with TRBD1. CDR3 length: 15 residues. Germline V gives CDR1 MDHEN, CDR2 SYDVKM. V lost 2 bases to trimming and J lost 8 bases; unmatched junction nucleotides: 9. The CDR3 spells CASSLTGGQYREAFF. In DNA, the CDR3 is TGTGCCAGCAGTTTAACAGGGGGCCAATACCGAGAAGCTTTCTTT.

The chain recombines TRBV7-2 with TRBJ2-3, with 7 bases matching TRBD1. Trimming cost V 8 bases and J 3 bases; bases outside gene matches: 2. Germline assignment: CDR1 SGHTA and CDR2 FQGNSA. CDR3 length: 12 amino acids. The CDR3 nucleotides are TGTGCCAGCCGACAGGGTACAGATACGCAGTATTTT. It translates to CASRQGTDTQYF.

The chain links TRBV19 to TRBJ1-3, with D maybe TRBD1 (6 bases). The CDR3 contains 15 residues. Germline CDR1 and CDR2: LNHDA and SQIVND (reference sequence). The V gene lost 4 bases and the J gene lost 4 bases, with 14 bases spanning the gap. The CDR3 nucleotides read TGTGCCAGTAGTAGGACAGCATCCACCGGAAACACCATATATTTT. Translated, it gives CASSRTASTGNTIYF.

The chain couples TRBV4-3 to TRBJ2-1; 13 bases map to TRBD2. CDR1 is LGHNA and CDR2 is YSLEER in the germline V gene. CDR3 length: 16 amino acids. V was pared by 4 bases and J by 7 bases, with 7 bases of the junction left unmatched. The CDR3 nucleotides are TGCGCCAGCAGCCGATCTGGACTAGCGGGGGTTAATGAGCAGTTCTTC. It yields the protein CASSRSGLAGVNEQFF.

The chain recombines TRBV5-1 with TRBJ1-3; 7 bases line up with TRBD1. The CDR3 sequence is 15 residues long. The trim removed 1 base at V and 2 bases at J, leaving 3 bases unmatched. CDR1 SGHRS and CDR2 YFSETQ come from the germline V gene. CDR3 sequence (DNA): TGCGCCAGCAGCTTGTGGACAGGTGCTGGAAACACCATATATTTT. It specifies CASSLWTGAGNTIYF.

V gene TRBV11-2 combines with J gene TRBJ2-1; weak D call: TRBD1 (6 bases). Looked up from germline, CDR1 is SGHAT and CDR2 is FQNNGV. CDR3 length: 12 residues. Trimming cost V 5 bases and J 8 bases, with 10 bases left between them. CDR3 protein: CASSRGWYEQFF. CDR3 bases: TGTGCCAGCAGCAGGGGGTGGTATGAGCAGTTCTTC.

V gene TRBV4-2 combines with J gene TRBJ1-2; tentatively, D is TRBD1 (5 bases). V was clipped by 0 bases and J by 3 bases, with 14 bases between them. Germline values: CDR1 LGHNA, CDR2 YNFKEQ. The CDR3 totals 16 residues. This CDR3 reads CASSQEVVGGDYGYTF. The CDR3 coding sequence is TGTGCCAGCAGCCAAGAAGTAGTGGGAGGGGACTATGGCTACACCTTC.

The V and J genes are TRBV19 and TRBJ2-3, with D possibly being TRBD1 (6 bases). This CDR3 comprises 16 residues. Germline CDR1 is LNHDA and CDR2 is SQIVND (reference sequence). V was clipped by 8 bases and J by 0 bases, with 18 bases between them. As DNA, the CDR3 is TGTGCCAGTGGACAGCGGAGGTGGGAGAGCACAGATACGCAGTATTTT. This gives the protein CASGQRRWESTDTQYF. The full variable domain, completed using reference TRBV19 and TRBJ2-3, is DGGITQSPKYLFRKEGQNVTLSCEQNLNHDAMYWYRQDPGQGLRLIYYSQIVNDFQKGDIAEGYSVSREKKESFPLTVTSAQKNPTAFYLCASGQRRWESTDTQYFGPGTRLTVL.

The V call is TRBV7-3, the J call TRBJ1-1; 7 bases align to TRBD1. This CDR3 is 16 amino acids long. Germline V CDR1 and CDR2: SGHTA, FQGTGA. Germline trimming cut 6 bases from V and 2 bases from J; bases unmatched to any gene: 12. This CDR3 reads CASRSTGTDINTEAFF. The CDR3 coding sequence is TGTGCCAGCAGGTCCACCGGGACAGATATTAACACTGAAGCTTTCTTT.

The chain couples TRBV7-9 to TRBJ2-3; no clear D gene. The germline V gene encodes CDR1 SEHNR and CDR2 FQNEAQ (reference sequence). This CDR3 contains 14 residues. The V end was cut by 5 bases, the J end by 2 bases, with 11 bases between. The CDR3 sequence: CASSLSGFTDTQYF. CDR3 DNA sequence: TGTGCCAGCAGCCTCTCGGGTTTCACAGATACGCAGTATTTT.

The chain employs TRBV27 and TRBJ2-7; 8 bases map to TRBD1. This CDR3 has 14 amino acids. The ends lost 3 bases at V and 6 bases at J; junction bases unmatched: 7. CDR1 is MNHEY and CDR2 is SMNVEV in the germline V gene (reference sequence). The DNA for the CDR3 is TGTGCCAGCAGTTTGACAGGGGCACCGGGCGAGCAGTACTTC. It encodes CASSLTGAPGEQYF.